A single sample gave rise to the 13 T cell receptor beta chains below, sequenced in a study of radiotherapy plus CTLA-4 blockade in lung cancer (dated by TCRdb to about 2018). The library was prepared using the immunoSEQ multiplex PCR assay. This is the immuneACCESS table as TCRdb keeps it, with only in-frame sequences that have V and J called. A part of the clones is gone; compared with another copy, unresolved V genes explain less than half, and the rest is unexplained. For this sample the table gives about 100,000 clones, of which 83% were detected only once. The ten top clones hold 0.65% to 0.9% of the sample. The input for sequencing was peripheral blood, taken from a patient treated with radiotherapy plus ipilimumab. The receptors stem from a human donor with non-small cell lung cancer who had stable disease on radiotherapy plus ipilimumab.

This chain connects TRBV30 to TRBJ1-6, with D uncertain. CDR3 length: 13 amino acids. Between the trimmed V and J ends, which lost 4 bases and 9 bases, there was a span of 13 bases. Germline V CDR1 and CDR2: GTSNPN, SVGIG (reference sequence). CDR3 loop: CAWTPVLGSPLHF. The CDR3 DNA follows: TGTGCCTGGACCCCGGTCCTCGGTTCACCCCTCCACTTT.

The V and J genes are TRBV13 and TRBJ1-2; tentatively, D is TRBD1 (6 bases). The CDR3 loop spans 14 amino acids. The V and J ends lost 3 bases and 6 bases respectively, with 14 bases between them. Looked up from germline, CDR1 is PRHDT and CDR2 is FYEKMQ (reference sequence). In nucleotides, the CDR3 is TGTGCCAGCAGCTTGGGGGCCCCGACTGATGGCTACACCTTC. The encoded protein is CASSLGAPTDGYTF.

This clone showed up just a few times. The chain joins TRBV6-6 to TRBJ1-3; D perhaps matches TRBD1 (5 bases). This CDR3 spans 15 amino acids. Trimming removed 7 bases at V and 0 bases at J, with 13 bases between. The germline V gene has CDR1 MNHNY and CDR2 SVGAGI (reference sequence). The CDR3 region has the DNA TGTGCCAGCACCGCCCTCGGGGGCTCTGGAAACACCATATATTTT. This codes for CASTALGGSGNTIYF.

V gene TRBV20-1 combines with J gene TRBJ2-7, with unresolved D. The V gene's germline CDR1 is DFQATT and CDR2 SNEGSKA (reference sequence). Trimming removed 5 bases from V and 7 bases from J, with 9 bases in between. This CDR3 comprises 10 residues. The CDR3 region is CSALGREQYF. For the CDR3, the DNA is TGCAGTGCTCTAGGTAGGGAGCAGTACTTC.

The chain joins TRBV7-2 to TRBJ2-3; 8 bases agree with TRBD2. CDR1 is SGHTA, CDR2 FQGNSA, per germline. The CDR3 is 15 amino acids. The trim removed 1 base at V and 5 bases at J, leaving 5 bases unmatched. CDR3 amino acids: CASSLGRGAGDTQYF. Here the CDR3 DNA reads TGTGCCAGCAGCTTAGGGCGGGGGGCCGGAGATACGCAGTATTTT.

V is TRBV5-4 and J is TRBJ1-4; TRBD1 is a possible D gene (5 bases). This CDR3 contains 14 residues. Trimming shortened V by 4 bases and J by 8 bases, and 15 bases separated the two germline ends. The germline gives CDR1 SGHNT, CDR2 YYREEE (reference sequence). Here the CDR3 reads CASSPGTALEKLFF. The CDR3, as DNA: TGTGCCAGCAGCCCCGGGACGGCCCTCGAAAAACTGTTTTTT.

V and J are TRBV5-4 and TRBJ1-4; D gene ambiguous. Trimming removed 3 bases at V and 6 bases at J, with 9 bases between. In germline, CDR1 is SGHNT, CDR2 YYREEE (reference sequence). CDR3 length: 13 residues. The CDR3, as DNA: TGTGCCAGCAGCTGGAATGGGGATGAAAAACTGTTTTTT. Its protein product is CASSWNGDEKLFF.

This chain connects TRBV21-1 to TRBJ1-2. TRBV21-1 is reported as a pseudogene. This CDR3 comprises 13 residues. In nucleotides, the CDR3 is TGTGCCAGCAGCAAGAACGACCACTATGGCTACACCTTC. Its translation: CASSKNDHYGYTF.

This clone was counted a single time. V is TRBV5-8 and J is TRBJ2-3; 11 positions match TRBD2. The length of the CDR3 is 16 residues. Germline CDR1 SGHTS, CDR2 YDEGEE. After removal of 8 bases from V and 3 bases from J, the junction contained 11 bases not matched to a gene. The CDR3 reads CASNPTSGGGTDTQYF. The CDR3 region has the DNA TGTGCCAGTAATCCTACTAGCGGGGGTGGTACAGATACGCAGTATTTT.

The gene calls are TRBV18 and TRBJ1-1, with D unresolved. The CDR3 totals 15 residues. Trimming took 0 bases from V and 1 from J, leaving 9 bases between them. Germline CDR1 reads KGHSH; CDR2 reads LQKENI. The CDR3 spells CASSPPSGANTEAFF. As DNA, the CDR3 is TGTGCCAGCTCACCACCGTCGGGAGCGAACACTGAAGCTTTCTTT.

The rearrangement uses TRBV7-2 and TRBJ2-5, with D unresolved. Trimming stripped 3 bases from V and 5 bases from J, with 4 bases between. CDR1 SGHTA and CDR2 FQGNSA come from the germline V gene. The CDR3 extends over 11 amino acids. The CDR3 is CASSLTETQYF. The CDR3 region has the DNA TGTGCCAGCAGCTTGACGGAGACCCAGTACTTC.

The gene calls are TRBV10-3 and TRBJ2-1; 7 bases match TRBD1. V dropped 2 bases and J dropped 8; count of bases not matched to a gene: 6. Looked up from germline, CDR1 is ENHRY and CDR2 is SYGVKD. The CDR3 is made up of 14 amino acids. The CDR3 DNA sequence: TGTGCCATCAGTGAGGGAAGGGGGCGAGATGAGCAGTTCTTC. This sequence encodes CAISEGRGRDEQFF.

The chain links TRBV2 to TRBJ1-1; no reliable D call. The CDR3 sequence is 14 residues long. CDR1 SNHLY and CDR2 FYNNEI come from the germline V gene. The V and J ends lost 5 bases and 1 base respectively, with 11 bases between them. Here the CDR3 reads CASSSPVRNTEAFF. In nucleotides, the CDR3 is TGTGCCAGCAGTTCCCCTGTCCGGAACACTGAAGCTTTCTTT. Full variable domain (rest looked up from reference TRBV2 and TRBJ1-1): EPEVTQTPSHQVTQMGQEVILRCVPISNHLYFYWYRQILGQKVEFLVSFYNNEISEKSEIFDDQFSVERPDGSNFTLKIRSTKLEDSAMYFCASSSPVRNTEAFFGQGTRLTVV.